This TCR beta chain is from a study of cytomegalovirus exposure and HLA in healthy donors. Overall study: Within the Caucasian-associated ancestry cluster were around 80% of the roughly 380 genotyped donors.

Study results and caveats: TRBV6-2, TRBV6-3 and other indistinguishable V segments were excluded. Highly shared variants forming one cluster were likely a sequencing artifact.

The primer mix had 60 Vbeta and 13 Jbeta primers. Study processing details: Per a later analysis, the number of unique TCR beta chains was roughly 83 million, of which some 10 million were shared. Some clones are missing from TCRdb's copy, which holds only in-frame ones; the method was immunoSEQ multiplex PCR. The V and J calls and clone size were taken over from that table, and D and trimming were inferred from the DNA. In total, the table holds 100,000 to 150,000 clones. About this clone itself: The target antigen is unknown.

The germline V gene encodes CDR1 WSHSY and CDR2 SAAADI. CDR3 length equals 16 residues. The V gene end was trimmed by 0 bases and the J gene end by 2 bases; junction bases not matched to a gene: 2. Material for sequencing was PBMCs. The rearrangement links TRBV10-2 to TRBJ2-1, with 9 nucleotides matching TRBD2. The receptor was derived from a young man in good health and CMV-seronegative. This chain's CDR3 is CASSESTSGPYNEQFF. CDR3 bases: TGCGCCAGCAGTGAGTCGACTAGCGGCCCCTACAATGAGCAGTTCTTC.